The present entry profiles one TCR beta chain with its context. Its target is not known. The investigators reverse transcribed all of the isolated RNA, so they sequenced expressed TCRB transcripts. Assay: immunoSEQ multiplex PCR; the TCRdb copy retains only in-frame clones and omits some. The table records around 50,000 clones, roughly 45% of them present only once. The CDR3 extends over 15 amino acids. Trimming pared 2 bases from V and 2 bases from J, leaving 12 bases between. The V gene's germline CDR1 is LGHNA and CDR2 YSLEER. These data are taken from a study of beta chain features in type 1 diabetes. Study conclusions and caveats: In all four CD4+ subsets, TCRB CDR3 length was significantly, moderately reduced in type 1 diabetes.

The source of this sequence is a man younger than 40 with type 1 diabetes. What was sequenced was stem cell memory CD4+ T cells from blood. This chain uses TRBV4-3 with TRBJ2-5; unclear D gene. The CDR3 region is CASSQQVLNQETQYF. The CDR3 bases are TGCGCCAGCAGCCAACAGGTACTCAATCAAGAGACCCAGTACTTC.